This T cell receptor (beta chain) was sequenced in a study of cytomegalovirus exposure and HLA in healthy donors. PCR used 60 Vbeta primers and 13 Jbeta primers. The data were produced by immunoSEQ multiplex PCR, yet TCRdb's version contains in-frame clones alone and is incomplete. The sample includes roughly 130,000 clones, about four fifths of them seen just once. V shed 5 bases and J 2 bases; nucleotides not matched to a gene: 8. The germline V gene has CDR1 MDHEN and CDR2 SYDVKM. This CDR3 spans 15 amino acids. A word on this clone: Its antigen is unidentified.

Study-wide results and limits: Associated with cytomegalovirus, according to the listing, were some 150 TCR beta chains. In a later analysis, donors in an Asian-associated ancestry cluster reportedly had fewer N-insertions in productive TCRs than the cohort mean. Previous analysis showed most TCR beta V segments were productive about 90% or about 30% of the time. Association of approximately 16,000 TCR beta sequences with HLA alleles was found at 0.05 false discovery rate in a later analysis.

The chain uses TRBV28 and TRBJ2-7; 8 bases match TRBD1. The specimen was PBMCs. The sequence came from a man aged 18 to 29 in good health and CMV-seronegative. The CDR3 loop is CASSQTGGSTYEQYF. In DNA, the CDR3 is TGTGCCAGCAGTCAAACAGGGGGTTCCACCTACGAGCAGTACTTC.